The rows below give T cell receptor beta chains drawn from one sample of a study of CD8+ T cells in alopecia areata. Produced via immunoSEQ multiplex PCR; TCRdb's table is partial and in-frame only. The sample shows 150,000 to 200,000 clones, 60% of them seen only once. The starting material was CD4+ T cells sorted from blood, obtained at week 24, from a patient treated with tofacitinib. All receptors come from a human donor with alopecia areata. CDR3s include the opening cysteine and the closing phenylalanine or tryptophan. Fields, in order: J gene, clone size, D gene, CDR3 length, V gene, CDR3 DNA, CDR3 protein. A D gene is named only where the DNA matches it firmly. Expanded clones get a size class; other rows say once, few or many, or leave the size out.

J: TRBJ2-1
size: -
D: -
length: 16
V: TRBV11-3
DNA: TGTGCCAGCAGCTCCCGCCCCCGGGGGAACTACAATGAGCAGTTCTTC
CDR3: CASSSRPRGNYNEQFF

J: TRBJ2-7
size: -
D: -
length: 14
V: TRBV5-1
DNA: TGCGCCAGCAGCTTCCAGGACAGCTCCTACGAGCAGTACTTC
CDR3: CASSFQDSSYEQYF

J: TRBJ2-4
size: few
D: TRBD2
length: 11
V: TRBV2
DNA: TGTGCCAGCACCGGGGGGAGCATTCAGTACTTC
CDR3: CASTGGSIQYF

J: TRBJ1-1
size: few
D: -
length: 11
V: TRBV30
DNA: TGTGCCTGGAGTGCCTCCACTGAAGCTTTCTTT
CDR3: CAWSASTEAFF

J: TRBJ2-1
size: -
D: TRBD2
length: 16
V: TRBV5-6
DNA: TGTGCCAGCAGCTCCCCCCAAGCGGGGGGCATCAATGAGCAGTTCTTC
CDR3: CASSSPQAGGINEQFF

J: TRBJ1-5
size: -
D: -
length: 13
V: TRBV30
DNA: TGTGCCTGGAGTACAGTTGGCAATCAGCCCCAGCATTTT
CDR3: CAWSTVGNQPQHF

J: TRBJ2-7
size: few
D: TRBD1
length: 15
V: TRBV6-5
DNA: TGTGCCAGCAGTTACGAGGGGACAGGGAGCTACGAGCAGTACTTC
CDR3: CASSYEGTGSYEQYF

J: TRBJ2-1
size: -
D: -
length: 14
V: TRBV19
DNA: TGTGCCAGTAGTATGGGGGTGAACTACAATGAGCAGTTCTTC
CDR3: CASSMGVNYNEQFF

J: TRBJ2-2
size: -
D: -
length: 13
V: TRBV30
DNA: TGTGCCTGGACAGGGGATCAAACCGGGGAGCTGTTTTTT
CDR3: CAWTGDQTGELFF

J: TRBJ2-5
size: -
D: TRBD1
length: 13
V: TRBV5-1
DNA: TGCGCCAGCAGCTCACAGGGGCAAGAGACCCAGTACTTC
CDR3: CASSSQGQETQYF

J: TRBJ2-7
size: -
D: TRBD1
length: 17
V: TRBV7-2
DNA: TGTGCCAGCAGCTTAGCGCGAGGGGGCGGCCTTTATGACGAGCAGTACTTC
CDR3: CASSLARGGGLYDEQYF

J: TRBJ1-1
size: -
D: -
length: 14
V: TRBV29-1
DNA: TGCAGCGTGAAAGGTCGCCTTAGAAAGGCTGAAGCTTTCTTT
CDR3: CSVKGRLRKAEAFF

J: TRBJ2-1
size: -
D: TRBD2
length: 15
V: TRBV2
DNA: TGTGCCAGCAGGCCCCTAGCGGGAGTCTACAATGAGCAGTTCTTC
CDR3: CASRPLAGVYNEQFF

J: TRBJ1-2
size: -
D: -
length: 13
V: TRBV5-1
DNA: TGCGCCAGCAGCTTGGCCGAAGTAGGCGGCTACACCTTC
CDR3: CASSLAEVGGYTF

J: TRBJ2-5
size: once
D: -
length: 14
V: TRBV5-1
DNA: TGCGCCAGCAGCACGGGACGGCAGCAAGAGACCCAGTACTTC
CDR3: CASSTGRQQETQYF

J: TRBJ2-7
size: -
D: -
length: 14
V: TRBV18
DNA: TGTGCCAGCTCACCACAGGGGGAGGGCTACGAGCAGTACTTC
CDR3: CASSPQGEGYEQYF

J: TRBJ2-2
size: -
D: -
length: 14
V: TRBV4-3
DNA: TGCGCCAGCAGCCAAGCCCCATCGGCCGGGGAGCTGTTTTTT
CDR3: CASSQAPSAGELFF

J: TRBJ1-1
size: -
D: TRBD1
length: 12
V: TRBV29-1
DNA: TGCAGCTACGACAGGGTTAACACTGAAGCTTTCTTT
CDR3: CSYDRVNTEAFF

J: TRBJ2-7
size: few
D: TRBD2
length: 15
V: TRBV29-1
DNA: TGCAGCGTTGAGGTTAGCGGGACGCCGACCTACGAGCAGTACTTC
CDR3: CSVEVSGTPTYEQYF